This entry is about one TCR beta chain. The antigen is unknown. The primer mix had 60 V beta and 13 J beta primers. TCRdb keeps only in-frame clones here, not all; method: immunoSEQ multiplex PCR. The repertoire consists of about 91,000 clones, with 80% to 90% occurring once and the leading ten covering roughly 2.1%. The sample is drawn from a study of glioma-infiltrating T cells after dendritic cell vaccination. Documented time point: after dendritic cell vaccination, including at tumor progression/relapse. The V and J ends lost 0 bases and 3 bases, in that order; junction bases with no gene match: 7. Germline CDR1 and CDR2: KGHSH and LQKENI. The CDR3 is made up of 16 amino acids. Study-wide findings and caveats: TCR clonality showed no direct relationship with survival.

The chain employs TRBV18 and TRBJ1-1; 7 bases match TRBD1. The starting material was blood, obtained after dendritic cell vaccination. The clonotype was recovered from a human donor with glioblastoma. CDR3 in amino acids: CASSPPSTGWDTEAFF. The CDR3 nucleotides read TGTGCCAGCTCACCACCGTCGACAGGGTGGGACACTGAAGCTTTCTTT.